Shown below are 14 T cell receptor beta chains from a single sample sequenced in a study of patients and donors after allogeneic stem cell transplantation. TCRdb analysed the RT-PCR reads with MiXCR anew, one entry per CDR3 protein. The table includes roughly 940,000 distinct CDR3 sequences, more than 15% detected once. The sample taken for sequencing was blood, either unsorted or a sorted T cell fraction (not recorded which). The receptors come from a human donor who was either an allogeneic HSCT recipient or a stem cell or donor lymphocyte infusion donor (not recorded which). It is not recorded whose cells these are; they may come from a transplant donor.

This clonotype was found many times. The V call is TRBV15, the J call TRBJ2-4; D is undetermined. The CDR3 sequence is 15 residues long. CDR1 LNHNV and CDR2 YYDKDF come from the germline V gene (reference sequence). Deletions cut 0 bases from V and 0 bases from J, with 6 bases between. The DNA of the CDR3 is TGTGCCACCAGCAGAGAGGACCTAGCCAAAAACATTCAGTACTTC. This sequence encodes CATSREDLAKNIQYF.

The rearrangement uses TRBV6-5 and TRBJ2-7, with 8 bases aligning to TRBD2. This CDR3 contains 15 residues. The germline V gene encodes CDR1 MNHEY and CDR2 SVGAGI. The V gene end was trimmed by 4 bases and the J gene end by 2 bases; junction bases not matched to a gene: 7. The CDR3 loop reads CASSSPRGGAYEQYF. DNA of the CDR3: TGTGCCAGCAGTTCCCCTCGGGGGGGAGCCTACGAGCAGTACTTC.

This clonotype was seen only a few times. The rearrangement links TRBV6-1 to TRBJ1-1; maybe TRBD1 (6 bases). CDR1 is MNHNS, CDR2 SASEGT, per germline. This CDR3 region has 17 residues. The germline V and J ends were trimmed by 6 bases and 1 base, with 21 bases remaining between them. CDR3 sequence: CASSLTGFGRKNTEAFF. CDR3 coding DNA: TGTGCCAGCAGCCTCACAGGGTTCGGCAGAAAGAACACTGAAGCTTTCTTT.

This clonotype was picked up a small number of times. The rearrangement uses TRBV6-2 or TRBV6-3 and TRBJ2-1, with 7 bases aligning to TRBD2. Trimming cost V 6 bases and J 2 bases; bases outside gene matches: 4. Germline CDR1 and CDR2: MNHEY and SVGEGT. The CDR3 is 14 residues long. For the CDR3, the DNA is TGTGCCAGCAGCGGAGGGACTACCTACAATGAGCAGTTCTTC. This translates into CASSGGTTYNEQFF.

This clonotype was seen a few times. The V gene is TRBV11-3, the J gene TRBJ2-5, with D tentatively TRBD2 (6 bases). The V and J ends lost 5 bases and 0 bases respectively, with 7 bases between them. The germline CDR1 and CDR2 sequences are SGHNT and YENEEA. The CDR3 has 13 residues. The CDR3 loop reads CASSPSDQETQYF. The CDR3, as DNA: TGTGCCAGCAGCCCTAGCGACCAAGAGACCCAGTACTTC.

This clonotype was seen more than once but under ten times. The V and J genes are TRBV6-1 and TRBJ1-2, with 7 bases lining up with TRBD1. CDR1 is MNHNS, CDR2 SASEGT, per germline. The ends lost 4 bases at V and 8 bases at J; junction bases unmatched: 7. This CDR3 region has 13 residues. The chain's CDR3 is CASSGDRVGGYTF. The CDR3, as DNA: TGTGCCAGCAGTGGCGACAGGGTCGGAGGCTACACCTTC.

The V call is TRBV9, the J call TRBJ1-2; D remains unclear. The V end lost 4 bases, the J end lost 5 bases, and 15 bases lay between the germline ends. The CDR3 runs to 14 residues. CDR1 and CDR2 (germline): SGDLS, YYNGEE. This CDR3 reads CASSPAAGGYGYTF. The CDR3 DNA reads TGTGCCAGCAGCCCAGCCGCAGGAGGGTATGGCTACACCTTC.

This clonotype was seen more than once but under ten times. V is TRBV5-1 and J is TRBJ1-1; TRBD1 matches at 8 bases. The CDR3 totals 13 residues. Germline V gene sequence: CDR1 SGHRS, CDR2 YFSETQ. J gave up 8 bases and V 0 bases, and 3 bases lay outside the gene matches. The CDR3 sequence is CASSLGQGREAFF. The DNA of the CDR3 is TGCGCCAGCAGCTTGGGACAGGGGAGGGAAGCTTTCTTT.

The V and J genes are TRBV5-1 and TRBJ1-4, with D possibly being TRBD1 (6 bases). Germline V gene lookup returns CDR1 SGHRS and CDR2 YFSETQ. The CDR3 covers 15 residues. Trimming took 4 bases from V and 3 from J, leaving 13 bases between them. The chain's CDR3 is CASSPGQKPNEKLFF. The CDR3 nucleotides are TGCGCCAGCAGCCCCGGACAGAAACCTAATGAAAAACTGTTTTTT.

In its sample, this clonotype was seen a few times. The V gene is TRBV9, the J gene TRBJ1-2; D is unclear. V lost 0 bases and J 4 bases, leaving 7 bases between the germline ends. Germline values: CDR1 SGDLS, CDR2 YYNGEE. CDR3 length equals 13 residues. The CDR3 here is CASSVETAYGYTF. CDR3 nucleotides: TGTGCCAGCAGCGTAGAGACGGCCTATGGCTACACCTTC.

The V call is TRBV3-1, the J call TRBJ2-1; 9 bases map to TRBD2. Germline V lookup: CDR1 LGHDT, CDR2 YNNKEL (reference sequence). The CDR3 has 12 residues. The ends lost 1 base at V and 15 bases at J; junction bases unmatched: 4. This CDR3 reads CASSQAGLAPFF. Here the CDR3 DNA reads TGTGCCAGCAGCCAAGCGGGACTAGCTCCGTTCTTC.

This chain joins TRBV5-1 and TRBJ2-4; D possibly corresponds to TRBD1 (8 bases). Germline V gene sequence: CDR1 SGHRS, CDR2 YFSETQ. With 3 bases removed from V and 7 bases from J, the gap between germline ends came to 26 bases. This CDR3 has 18 amino acids. CDR3 region: CASSSKRGLTDRANIQYF. The CDR3 DNA sequence: TGCGCCAGCAGCTCGAAACGGGGACTAACGGACAGGGCGAACATTCAGTACTTC.

This chain connects TRBV12-3 or TRBV12-4 to TRBJ1-5; D might be TRBD1 (5 bases). CDR3 length: 16 residues. Between the trimmed V and J ends, which lost 6 bases and 7 bases, there was a span of 22 bases. This CDR3 is CASRSGSQGVIQPQHF. The CDR3 DNA reads as TGTGCCAGCAGGTCGGGGTCCCAGGGAGTAATCCAGCCCCAGCATTTT.

The CDR3 DNA is TGCAGTGCTAGGGAACGGGACAATAGGTGCCCCCAGCATTTT. Translating gives CSARERDNRCPQHF. The V call is TRBV20-1, the J call TRBJ1-5, with D perhaps TRBD1 (6 bases). The V end was cut by 3 bases, the J end by 10 bases, with 19 bases between. The CDR3 contains 14 residues. Germline assignment: CDR1 DFQATT and CDR2 SNEGSKA (reference sequence).